Sequencing of this T cell receptor beta chain was carried out in a study of T cells after yellow fever vaccination. Study results and caveats: FACS-sorted repertoires could harbor abundant contaminating bulk-population clonotypes.

TCRdb called the 5' RACE reads again in MiXCR, with one record for every CDR3 protein. The sample shows under 550,000 distinct CDR3 sequences, just over 20% of them seen only once. Deletions cut 0 bases from V and 0 bases from J, with 2 bases between. CDR3 length equals 13 residues. Germline V gene lookup returns CDR1 SGHTA and CDR2 FQGNSA. This clonotype was observed at least ten times. Its target is not known. The clonotype originates from a man younger than 35 who received the YFV17D yellow fever vaccine. The rearrangement uses TRBV7-2 and TRBJ1-1; D is undetermined. Sequencing was performed on PBMCs, taken roughly 20 days after the first yellow fever vaccination. This CDR3 reads CASSLALNTEAFF. The CDR3 coding sequence is TGTGCCAGCAGCTTAGCGCTGAACACTGAAGCTTTCTTT.